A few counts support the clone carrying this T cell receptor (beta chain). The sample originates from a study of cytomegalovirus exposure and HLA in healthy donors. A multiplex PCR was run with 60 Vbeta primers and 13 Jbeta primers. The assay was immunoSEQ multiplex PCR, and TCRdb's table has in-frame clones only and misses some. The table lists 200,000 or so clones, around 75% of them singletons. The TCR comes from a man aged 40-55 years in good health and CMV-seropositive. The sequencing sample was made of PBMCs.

Here the CDR3 DNA reads TGTGCCAGCAGCGACACGTCAGGCGATGAGCAGTTCTTC. It yields the protein CASSDTSGDEQFF. The genes are TRBV7-9 and TRBJ2-1; unclear D gene. The CDR3 totals 13 residues. V lost 5 bases to trimming and J lost 8 bases, with 13 bases between them. From germline, CDR1 is SEHNR and CDR2 FQNEAQ (reference sequence).